These 17 T cell receptor beta chains were all obtained from the same sample, sequenced in a study of OX40 agonist ivuxolimab in advanced cancers. Assay: immunoSEQ multiplex PCR; the TCRdb copy retains only in-frame clones and omits some. The table shows around 51,000 clones, with 80% to 85% occurring only once. The source was CD4+ or CD8+ T cells sorted from blood, collected in a trial of the OX40 agonist ivuxolimab. The receptors here all came from an adult with an advanced solid tumor such as melanoma, head and neck, liver or kidney cancer.

The chain uses TRBV18 and TRBJ2-7; TRBD1 agrees at 8 bases. The CDR3 is 16 residues long. CDR1 and CDR2 from the germline V gene are KGHSH and LQKENI. V gave up 5 bases and J gave up 0 bases; unmatched junction bases: 9. The CDR3 sequence: CASSGAGTGPSYEQYF. The CDR3 coding sequence is TGTGCCAGCTCAGGCGCCGGGACAGGACCCTCCTACGAGCAGTACTTC.

On this clone itself: Other DNA sequences in this specimen translate into the identical CDR3. CDR3 loop: CASSLGDRATGELFF. CDR3 nucleotides: TGTGCCAGCAGCTTGGGGGACAGGGCAACCGGGGAGCTGTTTTTT. The rearrangement uses TRBV5-6 and TRBJ2-2; 9 bases fit TRBD1. The CDR3 sequence is 15 residues long. CDR1 SGHDT and CDR2 YYEEEE come from the germline V gene. V was clipped by 0 bases and J by 5 bases; unmatched bases: 2.

This clone was detected a few times. This rearrangement joins TRBV7-9 to TRBJ1-2; the D is unclear. Germline CDR1 and CDR2: SEHNR and FQNEAQ (reference sequence). Trimming pared 1 base from V and 11 bases from J, leaving 8 bases between. The CDR3 has 11 amino acids. In DNA form, the CDR3 reads TGTGCCAGCAGCTTAGATCTGAGGTACACCTTC. Translating it yields CASSLDLRYTF.

This clone occurred a few times. The gene calls are TRBV5-1 and TRBJ2-2; 7 bases agree with TRBD2. CDR3 length equals 14 residues. The J segment lost 4 bases and the V segment lost 4 bases, leaving 4 bases of the junction unmatched. Germline loops: CDR1 SGHRS, CDR2 YFSETQ. This CDR3 reads CASSAGTTTGELFF. The CDR3 coding sequence is TGCGCCAGCAGCGCAGGGACTACCACCGGGGAGCTGTTTTTT.

The chain uses TRBV20-1 and TRBJ1-2, with unresolved D. CDR1 is DFQATT and CDR2 is SNEGSKA in the germline V gene (reference sequence). Trimming removed 3 bases at V and 4 bases at J, with 6 bases between. The CDR3 runs 11 residues. The CDR3 is CSARDPYGYTF. CDR3 in DNA: TGCAGTGCTAGGGACCCCTATGGCTACACCTTC.

V gene TRBV7-2 combines with J gene TRBJ2-1; D uncertain. The germline gives CDR1 SGHTA, CDR2 FQGNSA. The CDR3 has 12 amino acids. V lost 5 bases and J 8 bases, leaving 10 bases between the germline ends. CDR3 nucleotides: TGTGCCAGCAGCCCCAATGGATATGAGCAGTTCTTC. Its translation is CASSPNGYEQFF.

The chain couples TRBV11-1 to TRBJ2-7, with TRBD2 identical over 12 bases. The CDR3 length is 17 residues. J lost 7 bases, V lost 1 base, and 11 bases had no gene match. Per the germline V gene, CDR1 is SGHAT and CDR2 is FQDESV (reference sequence). CDR3 in DNA: TGTGCCAGCAGCTTAGATGTCGGACTAGCGGGGAGAAGGGAGCAGTACTTC. Protein product: CASSLDVGLAGRREQYF.

The chain couples TRBV5-6 to TRBJ1-6; no definite D call. The CDR3 consists of 17 residues. CDR1 SGHDT and CDR2 YYEEEE come from the germline V gene. V was clipped by 2 bases and J by 0 bases, with 12 bases between them. CDR3 DNA sequence: TGTGCCAGCAGCTTAGATCCCGGGAGCTCCTATAATTCACCCCTCCACTTT. As protein: CASSLDPGSSYNSPLHF.

This clone was recorded once. The V gene is TRBV2, the J gene TRBJ1-2; D is ambiguous. Between the trimmed V and J ends, which lost 6 bases and 5 bases, there was a span of 4 bases. Germline lookup yields CDR1 SNHLY and CDR2 FYNNEI. The CDR3 is 10 residues long. The DNA of the CDR3 is TGTGCCAGCAGCGCGTATGGCTACACCTTC. This sequence encodes CASSAYGYTF.

The chain has TRBV4-1 and TRBJ2-5; D gene unclear. CDR1 and CDR2 from the germline V gene are MGHRA and YSYEKL. V dropped 4 bases and J dropped 0 bases, with 6 bases sitting between them. This CDR3 region has 13 residues. The CDR3 DNA sequence: TGCGCCAGCAGCCGACAAGACCAAGAGACCCAGTACTTC. Residues: CASSRQDQETQYF.

The rearrangement uses TRBV5-1 and TRBJ2-7; 12 nucleotides line up with TRBD2. Germline V gene lookup returns CDR1 SGHRS and CDR2 YFSETQ. The CDR3 loop spans 14 amino acids. V dropped 1 base and J dropped 7; count of bases not matched to a gene: 3. The chain's CDR3 is CASSLQGTSGEQYF. The CDR3 DNA sequence: TGCGCCAGCAGCTTGCAGGGGACTAGCGGGGAGCAGTACTTC.

The chain couples TRBV27 to TRBJ1-1; 9 bases match TRBD1. This CDR3 contains 15 residues. Per the germline V gene, CDR1 is MNHEY and CDR2 is SMNVEV (reference sequence). The V and J ends lost 4 bases and 3 bases, in that order; junction bases with no gene match: 6. This CDR3 is CASSSRDRDHTEAFF. CDR3 DNA sequence: TGTGCCAGCAGTTCGCGGGACAGGGACCACACTGAAGCTTTCTTT.

The chain couples TRBV5-4 to TRBJ2-5; the D gene is possibly TRBD2 (6 bases). CDR3 length: 14 residues. Trimming removed 1 base from V and 5 bases from J, with 12 bases in between. Germline V gene lookup returns CDR1 SGHNT and CDR2 YYREEE (reference sequence). Here the CDR3 DNA reads TGTGCCAGCAGCTTGAGGGGACGGGGGGAGACCCAGTACTTC. Protein: CASSLRGRGETQYF.

This rearrangement joins TRBV9 to TRBJ2-1; TRBD2 matches 9 bases. The CDR3 runs 15 residues. Germline trimming cut 0 bases from V and 7 bases from J; bases unmatched to any gene: 5. The germline gives CDR1 SGDLS, CDR2 YYNGEE. CDR3 protein: CASSVGASGANEQFF. The CDR3 bases are TGTGCCAGCAGCGTAGGGGCTAGCGGGGCGAATGAGCAGTTCTTC. The full variable domain, its missing parts supplied by reference TRBV9 and TRBJ2-1, is DSGVTQTPKHLITATGQRVTLRCSPRSGDLSVYWYQQSLDQGLQFLIQYYNGEERAKGNILERFSAQQFPDLHSELNLSSLELGDSALYFCASSVGASGANEQFFGPGTRLTVL.

The chain carries TRBV2 and TRBJ2-1, with no clear D. The CDR3 loop spans 11 amino acids. The V gene's germline CDR1 is SNHLY and CDR2 FYNNEI. The V end was cut by 5 bases, the J end by 7 bases, with 6 bases between. The CDR3 sequence is CASSSRNEQFF. Here the CDR3 DNA reads TGTGCCAGCAGTAGTCGAAATGAGCAGTTCTTC.

The table lists this clone with a count of one. The rearrangement joins TRBV19 to TRBJ2-5; TRBD2 aligns across 12 bases. The CDR3 is made up of 15 amino acids. CDR1 and CDR2 (germline): LNHDA, SQIVND (reference sequence). The J segment lost 5 bases and the V segment lost 4 bases, leaving 5 bases of the junction unmatched. The CDR3 nucleotides are TGTGCCAGTAGTAACCAGACTAGCGGGGGTGAGACCCAGTACTTC. This codes for CASSNQTSGGETQYF.

DNA for the CDR3: TGTGCCAGCAGTTTCGGGGGGACTTTCGCCGGGGAGCTGTTTTTT. Amino acids: CASSFGGTFAGELFF. This rearrangement joins TRBV28 to TRBJ2-2, with 7 bases identical to TRBD2. This CDR3 has 15 amino acids. Germline V lookup: CDR1 MDHEN, CDR2 SYDVKM. V shed 3 bases, J shed 6 bases, and the junction held 7 bases outside the gene matches.